This T cell receptor beta chain was retrieved from a study of T cells in Graves' hyperthyroidism and ophthalmopathy. The diagnostic basis comprised clinical symptoms, serum thyroxine and TRAb, thyroid ultrasound and orbital computed tomography. The V end lost 3 bases, the J end lost 10 bases, and 13 bases lay between the germline ends. The CDR3 runs 14 residues. Looked up from germline, CDR1 is SGHTA and CDR2 is FQGTGA. From RNA transcripts, TCR beta CDR3 regions were amplified. The TCR CDR3 was amplified in a first-round RT-PCR using the HTBI primer set. TCRdb redid the calling of the multiplex PCR reads with MiXCR, one entry per CDR3 protein. The sample has 150,000 to 200,000 distinct CDR3 sequences; over 15% are singletons.

This clonotype was sampled from a woman aged 45-60 years with Graves' hyperthyroidism. The V call is TRBV7-3, the J call TRBJ1-6, with a possible D match to TRBD1 (5 bases). Material for sequencing was blood. DNA of the CDR3: TGTGCCAGCAGCTTGTTAGCGGGGGTATCACCCCTCCACTTT. It specifies CASSLLAGVSPLHF.